This paragraph covers one TCR beta chain sequence. The data derive from a study of cytomegalovirus exposure and HLA in healthy donors. The study ran its PCR with 60 Vbeta and 13 Jbeta primers. Authors' analysis steps: Around 10 million shared chains were among 80 million or so unique TCR beta chains counted in a later analysis. TCRdb keeps only in-frame clones here, not all; method: immunoSEQ multiplex PCR. V, J and clone size derive from that table, while D and trimming were established from the DNA sequence. The sample records some 130,000 clones, under 85% being singletons. The CDR3 has 14 amino acids. The ends lost 4 bases at V and 6 bases at J; junction bases unmatched: 6. Per the germline V gene, CDR1 is KGHSH and CDR2 is LQKENI.

The sequence derives from a boy aged 10-17 years in good health and CMV-seronegative. The chain combines TRBV18 with TRBJ1-5; TRBD1 matches 7 bases. The sequenced sample was PBMCs. The CDR3 DNA reads as TGTGCCAGCTCACTAGGGACAGACGGTCAGCCCCAGCATTTT. As protein: CASSLGTDGQPQHF. Complete variable domain (other parts from reference TRBV18 and TRBJ1-5): NAGVMQNPRHLVRRRGQEARLRCSPMKGHSHVYWYRQLPEEGLKFMVYLQKENIIDESGMPKERFSAEFPKEGPSILRIQQVVRGDSAAYFCASSLGTDGQPQHFGDGTRLSIL.